Detailed here is one TCR beta chain. These data are taken from a study of blood T cell repertoires in COVID-19. The V and J ends lost 6 bases and 0 bases respectively, with 11 bases between them. The CDR3 contains 15 residues. Per the germline V gene, CDR1 is MDHEN and CDR2 is SYDVKM. This table comes from immunoSEQ multiplex PCR, and its TCRdb copy is limited to in-frame clones, with some not included. The sample includes around 310,000 clones, approximately 91% seen only once; the top ten take approximately 9.4%. Sequencing was performed on PBMCs or T cells enriched from blood (not recorded which). The origin of this receptor is a woman between 35 and 50 years old who had recovered from COVID-19. The V call is TRBV28, the J call TRBJ2-2; perhaps TRBD1 as D (6 bases). The CDR3 DNA is TGTGCCAGCAGGCAGGGGAAAACGAACACCGGGGAGCTGTTTTTT. This gives the protein CASRQGKTNTGELFF. The complete variable domain, with remaining parts taken from reference TRBV28 and TRBJ2-2, reads DVKVTQSSRYLVKRTGEKVFLECVQDMDHENMFWYRQDPGLGLRLIYFSYDVKMKEKGDIPEGYSVSREKKERFSLILESASTNQTSMYLCASRQGKTNTGELFFGEGSRLTVL.